These T cell receptor beta chains were read from a single sample in a study of OX40 agonist ivuxolimab in advanced cancers. The assay was immunoSEQ multiplex PCR, and TCRdb's table has in-frame clones only and misses some. Of about 58,000 clones listed, approximately 91% are singletons. Material: CD4+ or CD8+ T cells sorted from blood, obtained in a trial of the OX40 agonist ivuxolimab. These receptors originate from an adult with an advanced solid tumor such as melanoma, head and neck, liver or kidney cancer. Both conserved end residues are part of each CDR3. A D gene is named only where the DNA matches it firmly. For some rows the clone size is stated as once, few or many, or as a class when expanded; others skip it.

d_call,clone_size,v_call,cdr3_length,j_call,cdr3_aa,cdr3_nt
TRBD1,-,TRBV7-3,15,TRBJ2-3,CASSSNRGTGNTQYF,TGTGCCAGCAGCTCAAACAGGGGGACAGGAAATACGCAGTATTTT
TRBD1,-,TRBV10-3,16,TRBJ2-7,CAISGTGPSASYEQYF,TGTGCCATCAGTGGGACAGGGCCTAGCGCCTCCTACGAGCAGTACTTC
-,-,TRBV4-3,20,TRBJ2-7,CASSQEGVTRGPFEVYEQYF,TGCGCCAGCAGCCAAGAGGGGGTTACAAGGGGTCCCTTCGAGGTGTACGAGCAGTACTTC
-,-,TRBV5-6,15,TRBJ1-5,CASSLWGDSNQPQHF,TGTGCCAGCAGCTTATGGGGGGATAGCAATCAGCCCCAGCATTTT
TRBD1,-,TRBV5-6,15,TRBJ2-7,CASSFQDRGSYEQYF,TGTGCCAGCAGCTTTCAGGACAGGGGATCCTACGAGCAGTACTTC
-,-,TRBV6-5,13,TRBJ2-7,CASRDTISYEQYF,TGTGCCAGCAGGGACACCATCTCCTACGAGCAGTACTTC
-,-,TRBV6-5,15,TRBJ2-7,CASRTVFAGSYEQYF,TGTGCCAGCAGGACCGTCTTTGCGGGCTCCTACGAGCAGTACTTC
-,-,TRBV7-2,13,TRBJ2-3,CASSLVILDTQYF,TGTGCCAGCAGCTTAGTGATATTAGATACGCAGTATTTT
-,once,TRBV5-1,15,TRBJ2-1,CASSLAASAYNEQFF,TGCGCCAGCAGCTTGGCGGCTAGCGCGTACAATGAGCAGTTCTTC
TRBD2,-,TRBV7-2,16,TRBJ2-1,CASSPPGTRGGNEQFF,TGTGCCAGCAGCCCGCCCGGGACTAGGGGGGGCAATGAGCAGTTCTTC
-,medium-sized,TRBV19,15,TRBJ1-5,CASSSWDGNNQPQHF,TGTGCCAGTAGTTCGTGGGACGGGAACAATCAGCCCCAGCATTTT
-,-,TRBV30,14,TRBJ1-1,CAWNPGTRGTEAFF,TGTGCCTGGAACCCAGGGACACGTGGCACTGAAGCTTTCTTT
-,-,TRBV12-5,17,TRBJ2-2,CASGLRDFLRDDGELFF,TGTGCTAGTGGTTTAAGGGACTTCCTCCGAGATGACGGGGAGCTGTTTTTT
-,-,TRBV10-3,12,TRBJ2-5,CAISEREETQYF,TGTGCCATCAGTGAGCGGGAGGAGACCCAGTACTTC
TRBD1,-,TRBV18,14,TRBJ2-7,CASSPRTGSYEQYF,TGTGCCAGCTCACCTCGGACAGGCTCCTACGAGCAGTACTTC
TRBD1,-,TRBV7-6,14,TRBJ2-2,CASRSGGSTGELFF,TGTGCCAGCAGGTCAGGGGGTTCCACCGGGGAGCTGTTTTTT
TRBD2,once,TRBV7-9,16,TRBJ2-7,CASSTTSGRPSYEQYF,TGTGCCAGCAGCACAACTAGCGGGAGGCCCTCCTACGAGCAGTACTTC
-,-,TRBV27,14,TRBJ2-1,CASRSVNSYNEQFF,TGTGCCAGCCGAAGCGTCAATTCCTACAATGAGCAGTTCTTC
TRBD1,-,TRBV10-2,14,TRBJ2-5,CASRPTGRAETQYF,TGCGCCAGCAGGCCGACAGGGCGCGCAGAGACCCAGTACTTC
-,-,TRBV27,14,TRBJ1-2,CASSLDPGNYGYTF,TGTGCCAGCAGCTTAGACCCGGGCAACTATGGCTACACCTTC
TRBD2,-,TRBV5-3,15,TRBJ2-7,CARSFRTRGDYEQYF,TGTGCCAGAAGCTTCAGAACCCGGGGGGACTACGAGCAGTACTTC
TRBD2,-,TRBV4-1,16,TRBJ2-2,CASSLRLAVHTGELFF,TGCGCCAGCAGCCTCCGACTAGCGGTCCACACCGGGGAGCTGTTTTTT
TRBD2,-,TRBV7-6,15,TRBJ2-1,CASSLVSGRSYEQFF,TGTGCCAGCAGCTTAGTTAGCGGGAGGTCCTATGAGCAGTTCTTC
-,few,TRBV28,12,TRBJ1-5,CASSTGVRPQHF,TGTGCCAGCAGTACGGGGGTTCGGCCCCAGCATTTT
-,few,TRBV30,13,TRBJ1-6,CAYNRDVGSPLHF,TGTGCCTACAACCGGGACGTCGGCTCACCCCTCCACTTT
-,-,TRBV19,13,TRBJ2-3,CASNERGTDTQYF,TGTGCCAGTAATGAAAGGGGCACAGATACGCAGTATTTT
TRBD2,-,TRBV27,14,TRBJ2-2,CASRVRGVGGELFF,TGTGCCAGCAGGGTACGGGGGGTTGGCGGGGAGCTGTTTTTT
TRBD1,-,TRBV15,12,TRBJ2-3,CATSTRQGAQYF,TGTGCCACCAGCACACGACAGGGTGCGCAGTATTTT
TRBD1,-,TRBV6-5,12,TRBJ1-2,CASSYRTGGYTF,TGTGCCAGCAGTTACAGGACAGGCGGCTACACCTTC
TRBD1,-,TRBV7-9,18,TRBJ2-7,CASSRNPGQGTRPYEQYF,TGTGCCAGCAGCCGAAACCCGGGACAGGGGACCCGACCCTACGAGCAGTACTTC
-,-,TRBV9,13,TRBJ2-2,CASSAVGAGELFF,TGTGCCAGCAGCGCCGTGGGGGCCGGGGAGCTGTTTTTT
TRBD1,once,TRBV28,16,TRBJ1-4,CASTGGTGRLNEKLFF,TGTGCCAGCACCGGAGGGACAGGTCGACTTAATGAAAAACTGTTTTTT
TRBD1,-,TRBV12-5,15,TRBJ2-5,CASGLFGTGAETQYF,TGTGCTAGTGGTTTGTTCGGGACAGGGGCCGAGACCCAGTACTTC
-,-,TRBV7-2,15,TRBJ1-2,CASSLDRAGRYGYTF,TGTGCCAGCAGCTTAGATCGGGCGGGACGCTATGGCTACACCTTC
-,-,TRBV5-1,14,TRBJ2-2,CASKPGQQTGELFF,TGCGCCAGCAAACCGGGACAACAGACCGGGGAGCTGTTTTTT
-,-,TRBV6-5,13,TRBJ1-4,CASSAAPGEKLFF,TGTGCCAGCAGTGCCGCGCCGGGTGAAAAACTGTTTTTT
-,-,TRBV5-1,12,TRBJ1-1,CASSGTGTEAFF,TGCGCCAGCAGCGGGACGGGGACTGAAGCTTTCTTT
-,-,TRBV10-3,13,TRBJ2-7,CAISASRDNEQYF,TGTGCCATCAGTGCATCTCGGGATAACGAGCAGTACTTC
-,-,TRBV28,15,TRBJ2-3,CASSGIGKGTDTQYF,TGTGCCAGCAGTGGTATCGGGAAAGGCACAGATACGCAGTATTTT
-,once,TRBV7-7,13,TRBJ2-7,CASSPQGISEQYF,TGTGCTAGCAGCCCGCAGGGAATCAGCGAGCAGTACTTC
TRBD1,-,TRBV7-2,18,TRBJ2-2,CASSRYPLTGGATGELFF,TGTGCCAGCAGTCGGTACCCACTGACAGGGGGCGCGACCGGGGAGCTGTTTTTT
-,-,TRBV28,15,TRBJ1-1,CASSFWGRGNTEAFF,TGTGCCAGCAGTTTCTGGGGGAGGGGGAACACTGAAGCTTTCTTT
TRBD2,-,TRBV6-5,16,TRBJ2-3,CASSYRLAGAVDTQYF,TGTGCCAGCAGTTACCGACTAGCGGGAGCGGTAGATACGCAGTATTTT
-,-,TRBV28,13,TRBJ1-2,CASSLVVNYGYTF,TGTGCCAGCAGTTTGGTTGTTAACTATGGCTACACCTTC
-,-,TRBV30,13,TRBJ1-6,CAWSLGLNSPLHF,TGTGCCTGGAGTTTGGGACTAAATTCACCCCTCCACTTT